This passage covers 5 T cell receptor beta chains from one sample sequenced in a study of blood T cells in healthy people across ages. The use of a sample-barcoded 5' primer and a J-beta primer mix characterized a second PCR of 7 to 11 cycles. In TCRdb, the 5' RACE reads were re-called with MiXCR into one record per CDR3 protein. The table shows 700,000 to 900,000 distinct CDR3 sequences, with roughly 24% occurring only once. The sample was also linked to a second study, of T cells of mothers and their children.

Input material: blood. These receptors were obtained from a boy younger than 18 in good health.

This rearrangement joins TRBV7-2 to TRBJ2-5; TRBD2 matches 7 bases. Matching the DNA end better, TRBJ2-1 makes the J call doubtful. Germline CDR1 is SGHTA and CDR2 is FQGNSA. The CDR3 loop spans 17 amino acids. The CDR3 loop reads CASSLRGSGVLYNEQFF. CDR3 in DNA: TGTGCCAGCAGCTTAAGGGGCAGCGGGGTATTATACAATGAGCAGTTCTTC.

The CDR3 region has the DNA TGTGCCAGCAGTAAAGGGACTAGCGATGATGTAACCGGGGAGCTGTTTTTT. This codes for CASSKGTSDDVTGELFF. The chain is built from TRBV9 and TRBJ2-2, with 10 bases lining up with TRBD2. In germline, CDR1 is SGDLS, CDR2 YYNGEE. Trimming removed 5 bases from V and 5 bases from J; junction bases left unmatched: 12. This CDR3 has 17 residues.

This clonotype has more than one count but fewer than ten. This chain joins TRBV9 and TRBJ1-2; 8 positions agree with TRBD1. This CDR3 region has 13 residues. V shed 0 bases and J 7 bases; nucleotides not matched to a gene: 2. From germline, CDR1 is SGDLS and CDR2 YYNGEE. The CDR3 reads CASSVAGGLGYTF. CDR3 DNA sequence: TGTGCCAGCAGCGTAGCAGGGGGCCTTGGCTACACCTTC.

This clonotype came up a few times. The chain combines TRBV10-2 with TRBJ2-5; D is unclear. This CDR3 region has 13 residues. Germline lookup yields CDR1 WSHSY and CDR2 SAAADI. Trimming removed 6 bases at V and 0 bases at J, with 8 bases between. The CDR3 DNA follows: TGCGCCAGCAGGGATTTGAACCAAGAGACCCAGTACTTC. This sequence encodes CASRDLNQETQYF.

This clonotype was counted between two and nine times. The rearrangement uses TRBV2 and TRBJ2-2; maybe TRBD1 (6 bases). From germline, CDR1 is SNHLY and CDR2 FYNNEI. The CDR3 runs to 15 residues. V was shortened by 7 bases and J by 2 bases, with 14 bases between the two germline ends. CDR3 DNA sequence: TGTGCCAGCAAGCAGGGGTCGCTAAACACCGGGGAGCTGTTTTTT. It yields the protein CASKQGSLNTGELFF.